This paragraph covers one TCR beta chain sequence. The source of the sample is a study of T cell changes during pregnancy in multiple sclerosis. Clones were sequenced by immunoSEQ multiplex PCR, and TCRdb holds only the in-frame ones, with some missing. The sample lists under 35,000 clones, under 90% occurring once. The CDR3 totals 12 residues. V shed 3 bases and J shed 2 bases, with 5 bases lying between them. The V gene's germline CDR1 is SGDLS and CDR2 YYNGEE. The TCR originated in a female donor with multiple sclerosis, enrolled in a pregnancy study. Sample: CD8+ T cells from peripheral blood mononuclear cells, taken after pregnancy. The chain uses TRBV9 and TRBJ1-1; no clear D gene. The CDR3 spells CASSGGNTEAFF. In DNA, the CDR3 is TGTGCCAGCAGCGGAGGAAACACTGAAGCTTTCTTT.